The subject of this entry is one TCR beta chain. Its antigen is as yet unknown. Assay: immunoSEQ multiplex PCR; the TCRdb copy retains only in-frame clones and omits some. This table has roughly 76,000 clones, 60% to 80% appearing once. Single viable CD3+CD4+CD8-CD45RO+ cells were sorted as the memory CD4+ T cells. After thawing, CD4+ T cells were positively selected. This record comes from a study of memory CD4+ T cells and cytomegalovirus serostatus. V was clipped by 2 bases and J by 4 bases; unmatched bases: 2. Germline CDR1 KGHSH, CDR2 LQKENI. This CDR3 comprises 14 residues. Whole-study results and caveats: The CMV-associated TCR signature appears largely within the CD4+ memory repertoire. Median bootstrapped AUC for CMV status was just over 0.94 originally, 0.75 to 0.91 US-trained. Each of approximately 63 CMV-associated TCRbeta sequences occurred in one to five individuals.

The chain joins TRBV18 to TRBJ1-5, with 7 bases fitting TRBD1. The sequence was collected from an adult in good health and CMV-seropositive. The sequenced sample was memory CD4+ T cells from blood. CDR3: CASSPTGQNQPQHF. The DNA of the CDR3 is TGTGCCAGCTCACCAACGGGACAGAATCAGCCCCAGCATTTT.